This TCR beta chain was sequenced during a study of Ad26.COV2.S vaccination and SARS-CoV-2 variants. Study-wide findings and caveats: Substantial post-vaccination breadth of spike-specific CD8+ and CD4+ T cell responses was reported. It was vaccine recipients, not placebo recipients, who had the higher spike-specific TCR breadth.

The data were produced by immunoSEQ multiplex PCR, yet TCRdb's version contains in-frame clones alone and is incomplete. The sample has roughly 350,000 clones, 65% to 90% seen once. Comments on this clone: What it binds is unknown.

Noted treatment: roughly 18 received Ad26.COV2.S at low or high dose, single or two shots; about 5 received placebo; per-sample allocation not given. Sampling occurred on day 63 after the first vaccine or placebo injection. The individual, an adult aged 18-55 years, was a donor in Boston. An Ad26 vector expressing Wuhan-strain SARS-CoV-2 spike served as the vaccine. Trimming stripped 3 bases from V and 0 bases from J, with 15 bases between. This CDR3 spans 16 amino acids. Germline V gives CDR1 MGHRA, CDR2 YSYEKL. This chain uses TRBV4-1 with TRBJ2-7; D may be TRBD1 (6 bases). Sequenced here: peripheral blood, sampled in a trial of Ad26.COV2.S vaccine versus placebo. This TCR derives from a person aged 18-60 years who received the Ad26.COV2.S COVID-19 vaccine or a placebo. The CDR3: CASSHDRDTTSYEQYF. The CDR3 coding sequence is TGCGCCAGCAGCCATGACCGGGACACGACCTCCTACGAGCAGTACTTC.